The sequence of this T cell receptor (beta chain) was determined in a study of vaccination effects on CD4 cells after COVID-19 (dated by TCRdb to between 2021 and 2024). Study-wide context: Across the study, the median time from the second dose to post-vaccine sampling was 72 days (range 14 to 241). SARS-CoV-2 spike-specific CD4+ TCR repertoires from before and after mRNA vaccination were compared in COVID-19 convalescent patients and in infection-naive vaccine recipients. The full study included over 8 COVID-19 convalescent patients and a few SARS-CoV-2-naive healthy vaccine recipients. In the study, cultures from other donors were sequenced using the Oncomine TCR Beta short-read assay on an Illumina iSeq 100. The paper as a whole reports these results and caveats: Only a small number of convalescent patients were included, and no early post-infection timepoints were available, which limited the study. In healthy vaccine recipients, vaccine-induced clones were almost all SARS-CoV-2 mono-reactive, with only 1 of 255 cross-reactive with common cold coronaviruses. Marked clonal contraction was observed in both infection-induced and vaccine-induced clones at late post-vaccination timepoints, consistent with waning T cell responses.

Library prep was done by the immunoSEQ multiplex PCR assay. DNA from the cultured, isolated CD4+ T cells was subjected to TCR beta CDR3 sequencing. The authors' pipeline ran thus. The analysis removed non-productive TCR sequences, trimmed reads to the CDR3 region, and retained only CDR3s that were 7 or more amino acids long. The MANAFEST web app was used to identify antigen-specific clonotypes by comparing expansion in peptide wells with expansion in reference cultures. For clones to be considered positive, expansion at FDR<0.05 versus reference and all other wells, an odds ratio above 5, and a frequency above 0.1% in two replicate wells were required. A clonotype was called cross-reactive if it was significantly expanded both in SARS-CoV-2 spike wells and in at least one common cold coronavirus spike condition. Using the stringdist R package, CDR3 similarity was measured by Levenshtein distance, and unrooted trees were constructed with ape in R 3.6.1. TCRdb limited this immuneACCESS table to in-frame rearrangements with V and J called. A share of clones is missing; checked studies link under half to unresolved V genes, and the rest is unexplained. Clone size and the V and J calls come from that table; the DNA yielded D and trimming. For this sample there are about 24,000 clones; roughly 80% appear just once. Of the sample, around 25% is held by the ten largest clones.

In regard to this clone: Its specific antigen is unknown. No base-level quality is on record; no much larger clone is a single base apart.

In the ViraFEST assay, PBMC were stimulated with viral peptide pools, and antigen-specific CD4+ T cell clonotypes were then identified by expansion using TCR sequencing. After more than 9 days of culture, CD4+ T cells were isolated with the EasySep CD4+ T cell isolation kit. Each participant received two doses of an mRNA SARS-CoV-2 vaccine, either BNT162b2 or mRNA-1273. The absence of prior SARS-CoV-2 infection in healthy vaccine recipients was confirmed by negative nucleocapsid antibodies before and after vaccination. Each well held roughly 2 million PBMC cultured in IMDM containing around 5% human AB serum, around 9.3 IU/ml IL-2 and gentamicin, along with approximately 10 ug/ml peptides. On days 3 and 7, half of the culture medium was replaced with fresh IL-2-containing medium. Unless noted otherwise, every peptide stimulation condition was grown in triplicate wells. PBMC were separated from whole blood using Ficoll-Paque Plus gradient centrifugation and were then either cryopreserved at -140C or used fresh. The overlapping peptide pools covered the spike proteins of SARS-CoV-2 as well as those of the common cold coronaviruses HCoV-NL63, HCoV-OC43 and HCoV-229E. The QIAamp micro DNA kit was used to extract genomic DNA from the cultured CD4+ T cells.

V loses 1 base, J loses 0 bases, and the germline ends lie 6 bases apart. The CDR3 runs 14 residues from the cysteine to the phenylalanine. Only the CDR3 DNA is retained, 42 bases long and in frame from the first base. Based on the germline V gene (reference sequence), the CDR1 and CDR2 sequences are MNHNY and SVGAGI. The TCR comes from a human donor who received a COVID-19 vaccine. The specimen was CD4+ T cells from PBMCs cultured with HCoV-NL63 spike peptides, collected after COVID-19 vaccination. The cell subset or site label for this specimen denotes: HCoV-NL63 spike overlapping peptide pool stimulation. In this chain, TRBV6-6 is recombined with TRBJ2-5, with the D gene not clear enough to name. CDR3 region: CASSYWADQETQYF. In nucleotides, the sequence is TGTGCCAGCAGTTACTGGGCAGACCAAGAGACCCAGTACTTC.